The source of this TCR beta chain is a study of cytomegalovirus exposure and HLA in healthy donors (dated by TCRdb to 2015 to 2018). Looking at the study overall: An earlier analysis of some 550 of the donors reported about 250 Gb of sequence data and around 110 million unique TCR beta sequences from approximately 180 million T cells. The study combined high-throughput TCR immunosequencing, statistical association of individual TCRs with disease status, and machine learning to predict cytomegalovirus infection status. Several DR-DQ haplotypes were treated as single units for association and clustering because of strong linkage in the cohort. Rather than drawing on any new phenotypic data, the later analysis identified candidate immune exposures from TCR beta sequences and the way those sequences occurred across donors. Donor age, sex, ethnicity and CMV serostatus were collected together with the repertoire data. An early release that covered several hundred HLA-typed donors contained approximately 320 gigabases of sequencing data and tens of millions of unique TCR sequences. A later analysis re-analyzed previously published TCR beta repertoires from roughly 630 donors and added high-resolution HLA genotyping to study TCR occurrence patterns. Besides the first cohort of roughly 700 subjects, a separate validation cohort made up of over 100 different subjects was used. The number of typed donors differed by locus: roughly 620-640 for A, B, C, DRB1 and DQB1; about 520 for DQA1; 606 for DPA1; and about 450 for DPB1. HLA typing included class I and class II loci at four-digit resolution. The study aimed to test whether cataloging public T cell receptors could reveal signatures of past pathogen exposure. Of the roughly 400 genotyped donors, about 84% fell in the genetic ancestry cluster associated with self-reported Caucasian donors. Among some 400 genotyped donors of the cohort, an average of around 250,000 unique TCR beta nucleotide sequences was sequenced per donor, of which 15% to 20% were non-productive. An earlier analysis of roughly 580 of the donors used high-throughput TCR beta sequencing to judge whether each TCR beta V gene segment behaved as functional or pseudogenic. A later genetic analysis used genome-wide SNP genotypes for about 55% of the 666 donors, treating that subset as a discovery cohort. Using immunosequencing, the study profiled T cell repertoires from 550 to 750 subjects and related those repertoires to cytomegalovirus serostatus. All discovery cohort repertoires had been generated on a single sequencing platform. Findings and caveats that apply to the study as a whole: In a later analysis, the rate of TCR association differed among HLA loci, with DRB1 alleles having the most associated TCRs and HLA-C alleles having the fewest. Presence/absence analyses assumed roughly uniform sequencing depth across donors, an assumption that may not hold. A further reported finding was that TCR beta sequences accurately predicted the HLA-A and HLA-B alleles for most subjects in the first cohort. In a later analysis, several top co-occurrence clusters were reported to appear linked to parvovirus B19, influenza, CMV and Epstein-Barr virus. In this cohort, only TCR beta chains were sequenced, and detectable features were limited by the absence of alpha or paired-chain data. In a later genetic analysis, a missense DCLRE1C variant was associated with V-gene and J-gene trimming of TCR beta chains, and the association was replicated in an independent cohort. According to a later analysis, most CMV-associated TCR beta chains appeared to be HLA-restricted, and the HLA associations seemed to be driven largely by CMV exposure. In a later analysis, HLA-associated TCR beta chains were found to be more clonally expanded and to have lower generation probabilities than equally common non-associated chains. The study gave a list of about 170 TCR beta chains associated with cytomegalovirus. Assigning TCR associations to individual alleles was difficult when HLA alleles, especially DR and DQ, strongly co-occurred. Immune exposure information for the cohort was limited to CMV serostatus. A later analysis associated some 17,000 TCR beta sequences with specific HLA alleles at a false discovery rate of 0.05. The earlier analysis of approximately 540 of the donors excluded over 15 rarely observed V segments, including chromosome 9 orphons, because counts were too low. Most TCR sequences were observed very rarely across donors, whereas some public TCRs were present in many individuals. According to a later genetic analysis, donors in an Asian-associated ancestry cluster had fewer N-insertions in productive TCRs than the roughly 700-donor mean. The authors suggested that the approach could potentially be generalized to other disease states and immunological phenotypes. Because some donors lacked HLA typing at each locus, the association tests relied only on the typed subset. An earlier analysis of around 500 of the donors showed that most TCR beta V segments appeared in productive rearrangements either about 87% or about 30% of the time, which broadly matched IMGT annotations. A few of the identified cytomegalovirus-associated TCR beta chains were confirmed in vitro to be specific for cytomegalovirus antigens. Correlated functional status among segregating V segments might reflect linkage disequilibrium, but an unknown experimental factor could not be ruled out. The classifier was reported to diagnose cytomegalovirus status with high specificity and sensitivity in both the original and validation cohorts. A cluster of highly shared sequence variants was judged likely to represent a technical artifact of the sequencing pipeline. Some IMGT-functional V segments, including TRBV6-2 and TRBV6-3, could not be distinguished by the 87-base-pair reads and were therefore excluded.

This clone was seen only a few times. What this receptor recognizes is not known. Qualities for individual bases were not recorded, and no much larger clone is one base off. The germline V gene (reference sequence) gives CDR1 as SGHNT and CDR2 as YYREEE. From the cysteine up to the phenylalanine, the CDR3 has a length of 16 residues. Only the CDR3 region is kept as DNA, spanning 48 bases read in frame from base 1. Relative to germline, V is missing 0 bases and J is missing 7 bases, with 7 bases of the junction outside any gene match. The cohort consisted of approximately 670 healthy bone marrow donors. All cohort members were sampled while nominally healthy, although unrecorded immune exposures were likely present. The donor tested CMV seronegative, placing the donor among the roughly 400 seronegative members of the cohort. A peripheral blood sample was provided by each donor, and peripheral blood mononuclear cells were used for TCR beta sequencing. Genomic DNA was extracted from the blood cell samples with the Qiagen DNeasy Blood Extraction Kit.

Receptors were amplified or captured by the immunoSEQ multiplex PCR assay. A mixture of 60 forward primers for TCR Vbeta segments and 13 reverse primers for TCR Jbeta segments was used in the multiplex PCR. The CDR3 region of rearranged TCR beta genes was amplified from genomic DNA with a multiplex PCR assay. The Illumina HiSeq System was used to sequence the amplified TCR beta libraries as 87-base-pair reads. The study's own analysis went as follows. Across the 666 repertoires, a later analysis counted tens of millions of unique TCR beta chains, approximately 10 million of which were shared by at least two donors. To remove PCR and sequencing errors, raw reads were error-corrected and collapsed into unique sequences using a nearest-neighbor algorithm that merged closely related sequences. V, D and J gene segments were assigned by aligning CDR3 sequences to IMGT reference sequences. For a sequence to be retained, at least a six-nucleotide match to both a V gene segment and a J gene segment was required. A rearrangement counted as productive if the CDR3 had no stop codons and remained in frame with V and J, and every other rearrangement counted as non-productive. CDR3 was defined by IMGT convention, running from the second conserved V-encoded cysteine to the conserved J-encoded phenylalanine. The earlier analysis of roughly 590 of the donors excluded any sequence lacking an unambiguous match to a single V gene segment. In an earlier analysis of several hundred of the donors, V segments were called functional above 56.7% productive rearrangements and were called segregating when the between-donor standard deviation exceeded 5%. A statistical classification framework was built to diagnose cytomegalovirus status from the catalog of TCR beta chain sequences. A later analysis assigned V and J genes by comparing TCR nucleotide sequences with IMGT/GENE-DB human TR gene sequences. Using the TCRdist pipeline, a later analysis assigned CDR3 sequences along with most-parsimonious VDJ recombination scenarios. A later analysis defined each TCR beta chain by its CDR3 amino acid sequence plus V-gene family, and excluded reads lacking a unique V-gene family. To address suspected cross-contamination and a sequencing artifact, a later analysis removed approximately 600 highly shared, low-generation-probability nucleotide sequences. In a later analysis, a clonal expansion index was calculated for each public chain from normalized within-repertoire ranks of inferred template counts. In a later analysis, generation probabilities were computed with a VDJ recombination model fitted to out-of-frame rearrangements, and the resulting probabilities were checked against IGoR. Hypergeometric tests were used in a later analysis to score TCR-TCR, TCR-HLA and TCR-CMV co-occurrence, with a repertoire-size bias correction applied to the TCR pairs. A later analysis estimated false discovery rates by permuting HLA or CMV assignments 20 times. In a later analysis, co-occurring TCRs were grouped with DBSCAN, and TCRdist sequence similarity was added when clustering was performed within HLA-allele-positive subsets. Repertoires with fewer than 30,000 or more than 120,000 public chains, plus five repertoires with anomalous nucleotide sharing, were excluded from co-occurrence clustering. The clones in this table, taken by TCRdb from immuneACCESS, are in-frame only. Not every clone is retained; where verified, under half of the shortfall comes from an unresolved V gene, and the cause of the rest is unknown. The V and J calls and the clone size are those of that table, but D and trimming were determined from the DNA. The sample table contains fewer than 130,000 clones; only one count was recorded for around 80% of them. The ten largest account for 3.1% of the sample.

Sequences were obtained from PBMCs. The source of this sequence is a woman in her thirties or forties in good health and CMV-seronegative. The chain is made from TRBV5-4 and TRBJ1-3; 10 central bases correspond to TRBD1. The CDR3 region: CASSLGGTGATNTIYF. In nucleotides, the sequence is TGTGCCAGCAGCTTGGGGGGGACAGGGGCAACCAACACCATATATTTT.